One sample yielded the 2 T cell receptor beta chains listed below, sequenced in a study of T cells in Graves' hyperthyroidism and ophthalmopathy. Amplification of TCR beta CDR3 regions used RNA as the template. RT-PCR in the first round (using the HTBI primer set) targeted the TCR CDR3. TCRdb analysed the multiplex PCR reads with MiXCR anew, one entry per CDR3 protein. The sample includes hundreds of thousands of distinct CDR3 sequences, 15% to 18% of them seen just once. Material: blood. These receptors were taken from a woman aged 18-29 years with Graves' hyperthyroidism.

This clonotype came up a few times. This rearrangement joins TRBV27 to TRBJ1-1; 8 positions match TRBD1. The germline CDR1 and CDR2 sequences are MNHEY and SMNVEV (reference sequence). The ends lost 3 bases at V and 0 bases at J; junction bases unmatched: 3. The CDR3 sequence is 15 residues long. CDR3 in DNA: TGTGCCAGCAGTTTTACCAGGGGGCTGAACACTGAAGCTTTCTTT. Translation gives CASSFTRGLNTEAFF.

This clonotype has a handful of counts. The rearrangement links TRBV27 to TRBJ2-7; no clear D gene. Per the germline V gene, CDR1 is MNHEY and CDR2 is SMNVEV (reference sequence). Trimming stripped 6 bases from V and 1 base from J, with 16 bases between. The CDR3 is 15 residues long. Written as DNA, the CDR3 is TGTGCCAGCAGCCTCCTTGGACCGCCATCCTACGAGCAGTACTTC. Amino acid sequence: CASSLLGPPSYEQYF.